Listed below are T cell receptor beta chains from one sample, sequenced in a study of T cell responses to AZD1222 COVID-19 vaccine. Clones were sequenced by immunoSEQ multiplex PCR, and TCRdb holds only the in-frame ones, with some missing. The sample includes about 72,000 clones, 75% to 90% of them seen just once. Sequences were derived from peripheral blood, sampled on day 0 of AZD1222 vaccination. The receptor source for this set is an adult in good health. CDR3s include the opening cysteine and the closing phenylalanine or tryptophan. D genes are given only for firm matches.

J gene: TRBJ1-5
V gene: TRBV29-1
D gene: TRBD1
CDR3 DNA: TGCAGCGCCCAAGATGGGACAGGGGGTAGTCAGCCCCAGCATTTT
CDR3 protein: CSAQDGTGGSQPQHF

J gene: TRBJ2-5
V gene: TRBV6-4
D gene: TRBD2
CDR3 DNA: TGTGCCAGCAGTGACGTGCGGGGGGGCCAAGAGACCCAGTACTTC
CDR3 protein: CASSDVRGGQETQYF

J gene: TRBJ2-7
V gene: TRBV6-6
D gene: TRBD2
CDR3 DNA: TGTGCCAGCAGTCCAAGCGGGAGGGTAGGTTTTACTGGTTCCTACGAGCAGTACTTC
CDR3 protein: CASSPSGRVGFTGSYEQYF

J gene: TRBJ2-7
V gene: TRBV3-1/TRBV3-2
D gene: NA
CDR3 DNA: TGTGCCAGCAGCCAATTGGGGGCTTACGAGCAGTACTTC
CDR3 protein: CASSQLGAYEQYF

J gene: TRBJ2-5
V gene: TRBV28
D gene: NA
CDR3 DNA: TGTGCCAGCAGTTGGGGGGTAGGGGCGCAAGGAGAGACCCAGTACTTC
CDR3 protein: CASSWGVGAQGETQYF

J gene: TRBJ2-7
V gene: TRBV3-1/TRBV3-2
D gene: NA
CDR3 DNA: TGTGCCAGCAGCCAGGTATACAGGGCAGGTACCTACGAGCAGTACTTC
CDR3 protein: CASSQVYRAGTYEQYF

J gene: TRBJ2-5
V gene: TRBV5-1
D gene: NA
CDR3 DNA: TGCGCCAGCAGTAGAACCCGGGGGAGCCAAGAGACCCAGTACTTC
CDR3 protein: CASSRTRGSQETQYF

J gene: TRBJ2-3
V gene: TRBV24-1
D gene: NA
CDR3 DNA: TGTGCCACCAGGGGGGGAGCAGATACGCAGTATTTT
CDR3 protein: CATRGGADTQYF

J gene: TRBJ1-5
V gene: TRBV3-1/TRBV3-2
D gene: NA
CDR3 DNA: TGTGCCAGCAGCGAACAGGGCAATCAGCCCCAGCATTTT
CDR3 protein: CASSEQGNQPQHF

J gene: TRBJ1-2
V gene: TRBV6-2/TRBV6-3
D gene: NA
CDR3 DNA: TGTGCCAGCAGTAAACCCCAGGGGAGTAACTATGGCTACACCTTC
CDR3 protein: CASSKPQGSNYGYTF

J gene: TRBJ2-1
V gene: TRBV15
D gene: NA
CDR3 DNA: TGTGCCACCAGCATCTTCCAGCTGCGGAGCTCCTACAATGAGCAGTTCTTC
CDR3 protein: CATSIFQLRSSYNEQFF

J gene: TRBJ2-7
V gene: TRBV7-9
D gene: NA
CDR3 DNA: TGTGCCAGCACCCCGGGGACGGGAGTTTCGTACGAGCAGTACTTC
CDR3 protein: CASTPGTGVSYEQYF

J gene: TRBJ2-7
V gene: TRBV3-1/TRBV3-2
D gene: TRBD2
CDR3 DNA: TGTGCCAGCAGCCGAGAAGGACTAGCGGGGGTCTACGAGCAGTACTTC
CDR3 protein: CASSREGLAGVYEQYF

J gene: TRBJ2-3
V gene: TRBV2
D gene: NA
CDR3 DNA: TGTGCCAGCAGGGACACGGACTTAACAGATACGCAGTATTTT
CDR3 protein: CASRDTDLTDTQYF

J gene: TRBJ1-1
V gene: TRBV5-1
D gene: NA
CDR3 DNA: TGCGCCAGCAGCCGGGGGAGCGGGGACACTGAAGCTTTCTTT
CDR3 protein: CASSRGSGDTEAFF

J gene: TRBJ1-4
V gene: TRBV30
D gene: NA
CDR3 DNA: TGTGCCTGGAGTGGTCCGGGGATTGGAGAAAAACTGTTTTTT
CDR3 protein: CAWSGPGIGEKLFF

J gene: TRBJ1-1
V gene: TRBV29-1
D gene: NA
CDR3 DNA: TGCAGCGTCCGAGAGCGAGTGAGGGGGACCCCTAACACTGAAGCTTTCTTT
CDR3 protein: CSVRERVRGTPNTEAFF

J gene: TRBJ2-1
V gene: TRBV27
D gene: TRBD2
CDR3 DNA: TGTGCCAGCAGTTTAAAGGGACTAGCGGACTACAATGAGCAGTTCTTC
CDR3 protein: CASSLKGLADYNEQFF

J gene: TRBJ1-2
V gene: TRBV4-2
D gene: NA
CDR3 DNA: TGTGCCAGCAGCCAAGATCGTGGCGGTAACTATGGCTACACCTTC
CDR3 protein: CASSQDRGGNYGYTF

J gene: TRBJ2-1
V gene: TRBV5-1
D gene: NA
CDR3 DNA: TGCGCCAGCAGCTCGGGAGCCCCTCACAATGAGCAGTTCTTC
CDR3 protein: CASSSGAPHNEQFF

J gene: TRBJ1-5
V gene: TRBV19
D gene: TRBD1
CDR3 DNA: TGTGCCAGTAGTATAGCAGGACAGGGGTTTCAGCCCCAGCATTTT
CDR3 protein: CASSIAGQGFQPQHF

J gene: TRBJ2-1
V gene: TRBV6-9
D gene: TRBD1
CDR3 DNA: TGTGCCAGCAGTTACGCTCATTCCGGGACAGGGGGCTTCAATGAGCAGTTCTTC
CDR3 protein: CASSYAHSGTGGFNEQFF

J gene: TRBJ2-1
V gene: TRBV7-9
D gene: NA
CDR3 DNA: TGTGCCAGCAGCTGGTCCCCCTCGGGAGAAGTGGCCAATGAGCAGTTCTTC
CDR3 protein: CASSWSPSGEVANEQFF

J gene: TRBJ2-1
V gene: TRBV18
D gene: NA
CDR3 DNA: TGTGCCAGCTCAGGTAGCTCCTACAATGAGCAGTTCTTC
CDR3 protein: CASSGSSYNEQFF

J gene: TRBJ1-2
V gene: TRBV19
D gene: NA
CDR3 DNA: TGTGCCAGTAGTATCCGCCAAGACTCTGTAACGGGGGGCTACACCTTC
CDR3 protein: CASSIRQDSVTGGYTF

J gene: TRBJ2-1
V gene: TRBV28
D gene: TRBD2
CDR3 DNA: TGTGCCAGCAGTTTACTGGAGACTAGCGGCTCCTACAATGAGCAGTTCTTC
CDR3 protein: CASSLLETSGSYNEQFF